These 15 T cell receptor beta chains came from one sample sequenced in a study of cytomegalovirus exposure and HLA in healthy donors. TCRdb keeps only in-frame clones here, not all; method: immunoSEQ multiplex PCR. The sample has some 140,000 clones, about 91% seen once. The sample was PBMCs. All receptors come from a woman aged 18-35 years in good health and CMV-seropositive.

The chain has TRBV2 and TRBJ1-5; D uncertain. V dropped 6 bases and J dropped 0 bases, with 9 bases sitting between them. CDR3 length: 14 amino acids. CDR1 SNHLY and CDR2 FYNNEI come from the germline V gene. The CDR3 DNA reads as TGTGCCAGCAGGCAGGACTCTAGCAATCAGCCCCAGCATTTT. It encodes CASRQDSSNQPQHF.

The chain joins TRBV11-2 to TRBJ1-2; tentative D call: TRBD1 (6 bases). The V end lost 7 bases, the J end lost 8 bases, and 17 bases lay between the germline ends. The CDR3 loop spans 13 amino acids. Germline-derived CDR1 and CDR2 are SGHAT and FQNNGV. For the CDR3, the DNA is TGTGCCAGCACCTCGCCCCGACAGGTCGGCTACACCTTC. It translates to CASTSPRQVGYTF.

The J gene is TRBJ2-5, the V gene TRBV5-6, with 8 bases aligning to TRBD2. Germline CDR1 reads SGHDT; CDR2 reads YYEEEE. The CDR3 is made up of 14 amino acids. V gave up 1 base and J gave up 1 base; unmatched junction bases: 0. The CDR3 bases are TGTGCCAGCAGCTTGCGGGGGGGCCAAGAGACCCAGTACTTC. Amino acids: CASSLRGGQETQYF.

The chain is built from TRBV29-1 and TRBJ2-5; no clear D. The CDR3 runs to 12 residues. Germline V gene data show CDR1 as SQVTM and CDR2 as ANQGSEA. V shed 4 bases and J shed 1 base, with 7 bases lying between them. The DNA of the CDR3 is TGCAGCGTTGGGCAGTTCCAAGAGACCCAGTACTTC. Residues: CSVGQFQETQYF. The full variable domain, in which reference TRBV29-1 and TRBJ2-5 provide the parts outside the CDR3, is SAVISQKPSRDICQRGTSLTIQCQVDSQVTMMFWYRQQPGQSLTLIATANQGSEATYESGFVIDKFPISRPNLTFSTLTVSNMSPEDSSIYLCSVGQFQETQYFGPGTRLLVL.

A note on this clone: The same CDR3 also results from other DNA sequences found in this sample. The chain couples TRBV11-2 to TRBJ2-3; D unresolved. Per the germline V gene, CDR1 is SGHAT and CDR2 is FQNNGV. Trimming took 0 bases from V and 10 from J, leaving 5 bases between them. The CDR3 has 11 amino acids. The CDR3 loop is CASSLEGAQYF. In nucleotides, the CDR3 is TGTGCCAGCAGCTTAGAAGGAGCGCAGTATTTT.

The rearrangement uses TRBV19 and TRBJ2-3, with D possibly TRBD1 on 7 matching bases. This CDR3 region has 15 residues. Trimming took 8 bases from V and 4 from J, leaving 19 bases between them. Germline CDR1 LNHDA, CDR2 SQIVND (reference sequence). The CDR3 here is CASWAGGNFPDTQYF. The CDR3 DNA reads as TGTGCCAGTTGGGCAGGGGGGAATTTCCCAGATACGCAGTATTTT.

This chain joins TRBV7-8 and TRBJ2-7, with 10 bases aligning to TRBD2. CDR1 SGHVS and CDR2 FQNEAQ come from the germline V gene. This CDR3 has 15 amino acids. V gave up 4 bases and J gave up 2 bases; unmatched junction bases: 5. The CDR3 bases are TGTGCCAGCAGCTGGCTAAGCGGGGGGGCCTACGAGCAGTACTTC. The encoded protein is CASSWLSGGAYEQYF.

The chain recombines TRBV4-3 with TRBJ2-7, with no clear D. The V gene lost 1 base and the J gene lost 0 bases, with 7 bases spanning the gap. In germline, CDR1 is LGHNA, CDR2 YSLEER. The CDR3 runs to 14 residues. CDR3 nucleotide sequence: TGCGCCAGCAGCCAAGTCTCCAGCTCCTACGAGCAGTACTTC. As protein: CASSQVSSSYEQYF.

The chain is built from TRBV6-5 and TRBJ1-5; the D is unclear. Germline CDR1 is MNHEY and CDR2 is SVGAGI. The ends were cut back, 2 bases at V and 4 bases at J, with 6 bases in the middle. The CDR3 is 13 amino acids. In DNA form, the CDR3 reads TGTGCCAGCAGTTACGGCAATAATCAGCCCCAGCATTTT. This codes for CASSYGNNQPQHF.

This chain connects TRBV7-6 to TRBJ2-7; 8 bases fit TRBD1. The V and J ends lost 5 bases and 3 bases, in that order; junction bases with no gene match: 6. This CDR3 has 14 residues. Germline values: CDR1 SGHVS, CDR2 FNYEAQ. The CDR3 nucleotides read TGTGCCAGCAGCGTGGACAGGGCGGGCTACGAGCAGTACTTC. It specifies CASSVDRAGYEQYF.

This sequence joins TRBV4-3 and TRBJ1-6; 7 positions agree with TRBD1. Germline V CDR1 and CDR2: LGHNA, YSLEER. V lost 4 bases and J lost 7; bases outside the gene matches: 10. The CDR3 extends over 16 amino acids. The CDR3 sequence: CASSPETGMRNSPLHF. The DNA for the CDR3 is TGCGCCAGCAGCCCAGAGACAGGGATGAGGAATTCACCCCTCCACTTT.

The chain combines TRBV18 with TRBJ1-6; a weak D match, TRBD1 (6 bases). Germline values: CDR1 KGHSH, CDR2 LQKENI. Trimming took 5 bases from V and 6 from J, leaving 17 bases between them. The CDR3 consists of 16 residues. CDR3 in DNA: TGTGCCAGCTCAACTAAGGGGGGGATGCGTAATTCACCCCTCCACTTT. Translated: CASSTKGGMRNSPLHF.

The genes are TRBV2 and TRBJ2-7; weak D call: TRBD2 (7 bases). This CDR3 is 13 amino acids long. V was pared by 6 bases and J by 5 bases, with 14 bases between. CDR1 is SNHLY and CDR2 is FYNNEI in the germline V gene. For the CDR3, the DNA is TGTGCCAGCAGGAGGAGGGGGGGCAACGAGCAGTACTTC. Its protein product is CASRRRGGNEQYF.

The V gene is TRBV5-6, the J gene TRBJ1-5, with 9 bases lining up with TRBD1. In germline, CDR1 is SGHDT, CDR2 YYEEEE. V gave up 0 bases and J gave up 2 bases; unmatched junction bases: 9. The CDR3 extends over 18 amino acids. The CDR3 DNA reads TGTGCCAGCAGCTTGGCCGGACAGGGGAGAGGTGGCAATCAGCCCCAGCATTTT. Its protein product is CASSLAGQGRGGNQPQHF.

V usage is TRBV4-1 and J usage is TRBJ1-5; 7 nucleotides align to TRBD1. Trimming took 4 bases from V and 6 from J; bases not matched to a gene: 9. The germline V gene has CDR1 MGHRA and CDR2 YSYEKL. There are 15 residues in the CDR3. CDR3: CASSRAQTGVQPQHF. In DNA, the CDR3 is TGCGCCAGCAGCCGAGCACAAACAGGGGTTCAGCCCCAGCATTTT.